This T cell receptor beta chain was recovered during a study of cytomegalovirus exposure and HLA in healthy donors. Whole-study context: From 170 million or so T cells, an earlier analysis saw 110 million or so unique TCR beta sequences. Study findings and constraints: TRBV6-2, TRBV6-3 and some other V segments were unresolvable in 87-base-pair reads. TCR beta sequences reportedly predicted most subjects' HLA-A and HLA-B alleles accurately.

As regards this clone: Its antigen remains unknown.

The germline V gene has CDR1 GTSNPN and CDR2 SVGIG (reference sequence). V gave up 0 bases and J gave up 4 bases, with 18 bases separating them. The CDR3 covers 16 residues. Vbeta (60) and Jbeta (13) primers were used in the PCR. The repertoire was sequenced with immunoSEQ multiplex PCR; TCRdb's copy has only in-frame clones and lacks some. The repertoire includes some 120,000 clones, around 80% of them detected once, and around 3.6% sits in the top ten. Sequenced input: PBMCs. The receptor was isolated from a man aged 25 to 40 in good health and CMV-seronegative. The chain combines TRBV30 with TRBJ1-2; D uncertain. For the CDR3, the DNA is TGTGCCTGGAGTGTACCCTCCGCGGGGTCCCTCTATGGCTACACCTTC. It specifies CAWSVPSAGSLYGYTF.